The 7 T cell receptor beta chains reported below all come from one sample, sequenced in a study of cytomegalovirus exposure and HLA in healthy donors. The study ran its PCR with 60 Vbeta and 13 Jbeta primers. The protocol was immunoSEQ multiplex PCR, while the TCRdb copy is restricted to in-frame clones and leaves out a portion. The sample includes 85,000 to 100,000 clones, over 75% of them seen just once. The specimen was PBMCs. The origin of the receptors is a female donor in good health and CMV-seropositive.

This clone was observed a handful of times. The chain has TRBV21-1 and TRBJ2-7; the table's D call of TRBD1 was not tested on the DNA. TRBV21-1 is annotated as a pseudogene. The CDR3 is 14 amino acids. The CDR3 DNA reads as TGTGCCAGCAGCAATCCAGGGCCTTCCTACGAGCAGTACTTC. This codes for CASSNPGPSYEQYF.

The J gene is TRBJ1-6, the V gene TRBV27; 12 positions match TRBD1. V trimming: 6 bases; J trimming: 1 base; junction bases outside the gene matches: 7. The germline CDR1 and CDR2 sequences are MNHEY and SMNVEV (reference sequence). CDR3 size: 18 residues. The CDR3 region has the DNA TGTGCCAGCAGCCCCACGGGACAGGGGGCATCCTATAATTCACCCCTCCACTTT. It specifies CASSPTGQGASYNSPLHF.

V and J are TRBV27 and TRBJ1-5, with D perhaps matching TRBD1 (5 bases). The CDR3 totals 14 residues. Germline CDR1 MNHEY, CDR2 SMNVEV (reference sequence). V was pared by 6 bases and J by 4 bases, with 13 bases between. The CDR3 sequence is CASRSDRRNQPQHF. CDR3 DNA: TGTGCCAGCAGAAGCGACAGAAGGAATCAGCCCCAGCATTTT.

The chain carries TRBV6-1 and TRBJ1-2; 11 bases match TRBD1. After removal of 2 bases from V and 6 bases from J, the junction contained 14 bases not matched to a gene. CDR3 length equals 18 residues. CDR1 MNHNS and CDR2 SASEGT come from the germline V gene. The DNA for the CDR3 is TGTGCCAGCAGTGAACGTGGACAGGGGGCCCGAGGCGGGGATGGCTACACCTTC. Its protein product is CASSERGQGARGGDGYTF.

The V and J genes are TRBV9 and TRBJ2-7; perhaps TRBD2 as D (5 bases). V was cut by 3 bases and J by 4 bases, with 14 bases left in between. Germline V CDR1 and CDR2: SGDLS, YYNGEE. CDR3 length: 14 amino acids. Here the CDR3 reads CASSDRGSSYEQYF. In nucleotides, the CDR3 is TGTGCCAGCAGCGATCGAGGGAGTAGTTACGAGCAGTACTTC. Filled out from reference TRBV9 and TRBJ2-7, the complete variable domain reads DSGVTQTPKHLITATGQRVTLRCSPRSGDLSVYWYQQSLDQGLQFLIQYYNGEERAKGNILERFSAQQFPDLHSELNLSSLELGDSALYFCASSDRGSSYEQYFGPGTRLTVT.

The chain combines TRBV5-1 with TRBJ2-2; 14 positions agree with TRBD2. Germline V gene sequence: CDR1 SGHRS, CDR2 YFSETQ. J lost 7 bases, V lost 4 bases, and 9 bases had no gene match. The CDR3 is 17 amino acids. CDR3 nucleotide sequence: TGCGCCAGCAGCGGGGGACTAGCGGGGGAAGGTGACGGGGAGCTGTTTTTT. Its protein product is CASSGGLAGEGDGELFF.

The chain carries TRBV5-1 and TRBJ2-2; 7 bases fit TRBD1. This CDR3 is built from 14 residues. Germline lookup yields CDR1 SGHRS and CDR2 YFSETQ. Trimming took 4 bases from V and 1 from J; bases not matched to a gene: 1. For the CDR3, the DNA is TGCGCCAGCAGCCGGGACAGGAACACCGGGGAGCTGTTTTTT. Protein: CASSRDRNTGELFF.